Presented here are 21 T cell receptor beta chains from one specimen sequenced in a study of cytomegalovirus exposure and HLA in healthy donors. Assay used: immunoSEQ multiplex PCR; TCRdb lists only in-frame clones, some missing. The sample includes some 120,000 clones, 95% to 97% of them seen just once. What was sequenced was PBMCs. The receptors stem from a man between 18 and 29 years old in good health and CMV-seronegative.

The chain joins TRBV28 to TRBJ2-7, with TRBD2 matching 8 bases. V shed 2 bases, J shed 4 bases, and the junction held 10 bases outside the gene matches. CDR3 length equals 16 residues. Germline CDR1 is MDHEN and CDR2 is SYDVKM. CDR3 amino acids: CASSLGSGRFSYEQYF. The CDR3 coding sequence is TGTGCCAGCAGTTTAGGGAGCGGGAGATTTTCTTACGAGCAGTACTTC.

The chain combines TRBV5-1 with TRBJ1-3; D possibly corresponds to TRBD1 (6 bases). The CDR3 sequence is 15 residues long. V was shortened by 3 bases and J by 1 base, with 11 bases between the two germline ends. Germline lookup yields CDR1 SGHRS and CDR2 YFSETQ. CDR3 sequence: CASSSTGFSGNTIYF. The CDR3 DNA reads as TGCGCCAGCAGCTCAACAGGGTTTTCTGGAAACACCATATATTTT.

This sequence joins TRBV5-4 and TRBJ2-7, with D possibly TRBD2 on 5 matching bases. The germline CDR1 and CDR2 sequences are SGHNT and YYREEE (reference sequence). Trimming removed 3 bases at V and 2 bases at J, with 18 bases between. CDR3 length: 16 residues. This CDR3 reads CASSSGVFEGTYEQYF. CDR3 bases: TGTGCCAGCAGCTCTGGGGTGTTTGAGGGCACCTACGAGCAGTACTTC.

This rearrangement joins TRBV30 to TRBJ1-5; maybe TRBD1 (5 bases). The germline V gene encodes CDR1 GTSNPN and CDR2 SVGIG (reference sequence). Trimming took 3 bases from V and 6 from J, leaving 18 bases between them. This CDR3 is built from 15 residues. The CDR3 spells CAWSKPGTQFQPQHF. CDR3 coding DNA: TGTGCCTGGAGCAAGCCCGGGACTCAGTTTCAGCCCCAGCATTTT.

This rearrangement joins TRBV7-9 to TRBJ1-2; TRBD1 might be the D (6 bases). Per germline, CDR1 SEHNR and CDR2 FQNEAQ (reference sequence). This CDR3 has 12 residues. V lost 5 bases and J 7 bases, leaving 11 bases between the germline ends. The chain's CDR3 is CASSRQEAGYTF. In DNA form, the CDR3 reads TGTGCCAGCAGCCGACAGGAGGCTGGCTACACCTTC.

The CDR3 coding sequence is TGTGCCAGCAGCTTAAGAGGGGGGACTAGCGGGAACATCGAGCAGTACTTC. This gives the protein CASSLRGGTSGNIEQYF. The gene calls are TRBV7-8 and TRBJ2-7; TRBD2 aligns across 13 bases. CDR1 is SGHVS, CDR2 FQNEAQ, per germline. V shed 2 bases, J shed 6 bases, and the junction held 10 bases outside the gene matches. CDR3 length: 17 amino acids.

The V and J genes are TRBV28 and TRBJ1-1, with D perhaps matching TRBD1 (5 bases). The germline gives CDR1 MDHEN, CDR2 SYDVKM. Trimming pared 3 bases from V and 11 bases from J, leaving 13 bases between. The CDR3 totals 12 residues. CDR3 residues: CASSLWRGDAFF. The CDR3 DNA reads as TGTGCCAGCAGTTTGTGGCGGGGGGACGCTTTCTTT. The variable domain in full, with the rest retrieved from reference TRBV28 and TRBJ1-1, is DVKVTQSSRYLVKRTGEKVFLECVQDMDHENMFWYRQDPGLGLRLIYFSYDVKMKEKGDIPEGYSVSREKKERFSLILESASTNQTSMYLCASSLWRGDAFFGQGTRLTVV.

V and J are TRBV9 and TRBJ1-1; 11 bases fit TRBD1. This CDR3 is 14 amino acids long. After removal of 4 bases from V and 8 bases from J, the junction contained 7 bases not matched to a gene. CDR1 and CDR2 (germline): SGDLS, YYNGEE. CDR3 region: CASSPGTGGREAFF. Written as DNA, the CDR3 is TGTGCCAGCAGCCCAGGGACAGGGGGACGAGAAGCTTTCTTT.

This chain uses TRBV11-1 with TRBJ2-7; unclear D gene. V gave up 5 bases and J gave up 3 bases, with 11 bases separating them. The CDR3 length is 13 residues. CDR1 and CDR2 from the germline V gene are SGHAT and FQDESV (reference sequence). CDR3 in amino acids: CASSPRFFYEQYF. In DNA, the CDR3 is TGTGCCAGCAGCCCCCGGTTCTTCTACGAGCAGTACTTC.

The chain is built from TRBV6-7 and TRBJ1-5, with a possible D match to TRBD1 (6 bases). TRBV6-7 is an ORF, with its function uncertain. This CDR3 has 16 amino acids. V dropped 7 bases and J dropped 0 bases, with 16 bases sitting between them. The CDR3 DNA reads TGTGCCAGCAATCCCGTGGGGGCTGCTAGCAATCAGCCCCAGCATTTT. It specifies CASNPVGAASNQPQHF.

CDR3 sequence reads: CASSLSSGRGEQFF. Written as DNA, the CDR3 is TGTGCCAGCAGCTTATCTAGCGGGAGAGGGGAGCAGTTCTTC. V is TRBV11-2 and J is TRBJ2-1; 10 positions match TRBD2. The CDR3 length is 14 residues. The germline CDR1 and CDR2 sequences are SGHAT and FQNNGV. Trimming took 2 bases from V and 10 from J; bases not matched to a gene: 5.

The chain joins TRBV4-3 to TRBJ2-7; the match to TRBD2 covers 8 bases. Per the germline V gene, CDR1 is LGHNA and CDR2 is YSLEER. V was pared by 4 bases and J by 9 bases, with 8 bases of the junction left unmatched. There are 13 residues in the CDR3. CDR3 residues: CASSLGTSKGQYF. DNA for the CDR3: TGCGCCAGCAGCCTCGGGACTAGTAAGGGGCAGTACTTC.

This chain connects TRBV9 to TRBJ2-3, with TRBD2 identical over 7 bases. Germline loops: CDR1 SGDLS, CDR2 YYNGEE. The CDR3 length is 16 residues. Trimming cost V 0 bases and J 1 base; bases outside gene matches: 5. This CDR3 reads CASSVGAGVGTDTQYF. In nucleotides, the CDR3 is TGTGCCAGCAGCGTAGGGGCGGGAGTGGGCACAGATACGCAGTATTTT.

The chain is built from TRBV19 and TRBJ2-7; D is unresolved. CDR3 length equals 14 residues. With 1 base removed from V and 3 bases from J, the gap between germline ends came to 10 bases. Germline V gives CDR1 LNHDA, CDR2 SQIVND (reference sequence). Written as DNA, the CDR3 is TGTGCCAGTAGTATAGCGGCCACAGACTACGAGCAGTACTTC. It encodes CASSIAATDYEQYF.

The chain is built from TRBV28 and TRBJ2-1; 11 nucleotides line up with TRBD2. The CDR3 extends over 18 amino acids. Looked up from germline, CDR1 is MDHEN and CDR2 is SYDVKM. V lost 3 bases and J lost 3; bases outside the gene matches: 10. In nucleotides, the CDR3 is TGTGCCAGCAGTTTCGAACTAGCGGGAGTCGGGATCTACAATGAGCAGTTCTTC. This sequence encodes CASSFELAGVGIYNEQFF.

The genes are TRBV28 and TRBJ2-7; 7 bases map to TRBD1. Unmatched junction bases numbered 7, after V lost 3 bases and J lost 2 bases. The CDR3 contains 15 residues. Germline CDR1 reads MDHEN; CDR2 reads SYDVKM. The CDR3 bases are TGTGCCAGCAGTTTTTTACAGGGGTTCCCCTACGAGCAGTACTTC. Protein: CASSFLQGFPYEQYF.

V gene TRBV11-2 combines with J gene TRBJ2-6; no clear D gene. V lost 2 bases and J 0 bases, leaving 2 bases between the germline ends. Germline CDR1 SGHAT, CDR2 FQNNGV. The CDR3 loop spans 14 amino acids. CDR3 DNA: TGTGCCAGCAGCTTACTCTCTGGGGCCAACGTCCTGACTTTC. This translates into CASSLLSGANVLTF. Full variable domain (remainder filled in from reference TRBV11-2 and TRBJ2-6): EAGVAQSPRYKIIEKRQSVAFWCNPISGHATLYWYQQILGQGPKLLIQFQNNGVVDDSQLPKDRFSAERLKGVDSTLKIQPAKLEDSAVYLCASSLLSGANVLTFGAGSRLTVL.

J is TRBJ2-7 and V is TRBV11-2, with TRBD2 matching over 9 bases. The CDR3 is 14 amino acids. V gave up 3 bases and J gave up 5 bases; unmatched junction bases: 5. Germline V gene data show CDR1 as SGHAT and CDR2 as FQNNGV. Written as DNA, the CDR3 is TGTGCCAGCAGCTTTATAGCGGGAGAAAACGAGCAGTACTTC. It encodes CASSFIAGENEQYF. The full variable domain, its missing parts supplied by reference TRBV11-2 and TRBJ2-7, is EAGVAQSPRYKIIEKRQSVAFWCNPISGHATLYWYQQILGQGPKLLIQFQNNGVVDDSQLPKDRFSAERLKGVDSTLKIQPAKLEDSAVYLCASSFIAGENEQYFGPGTRLTVT.

The gene calls are TRBV27 and TRBJ2-2, with 8 bases matching TRBD2. The germline V gene has CDR1 MNHEY and CDR2 SMNVEV (reference sequence). Trimming at V came to 4 bases and at J to 2 bases, leaving 6 bases not matched to a gene. The CDR3 has 16 amino acids. CDR3 sequence: CASSSGGVTNTGELFF. The CDR3 DNA follows: TGTGCCAGCAGTTCCGGGGGGGTCACCAACACCGGGGAGCTGTTTTTT.

This chain connects TRBV15 to TRBJ1-1, with D perhaps TRBD1 (5 bases). Deletions cut 1 base from V and 6 bases from J, with 15 bases between. The germline V gene has CDR1 LNHNV and CDR2 YYDKDF (reference sequence). The CDR3 is made up of 15 amino acids. This CDR3 reads CATSRVDRITPEAFF. The CDR3 DNA follows: TGTGCCACCAGCAGAGTCGACAGAATTACCCCTGAAGCTTTCTTT.

This rearrangement joins TRBV4-1 to TRBJ2-1; 12 nucleotides line up with TRBD2. V shed 2 bases, J shed 10 bases, and the junction held 9 bases outside the gene matches. CDR3 size: 16 residues. Per the germline V gene, CDR1 is MGHRA and CDR2 is YSYEKL. In nucleotides, the CDR3 is TGCGCCAGCAGCCAAAGACGGACTAGCGGGGACAGGGAGCAGTTCTTC. Its translation is CASSQRRTSGDREQFF.